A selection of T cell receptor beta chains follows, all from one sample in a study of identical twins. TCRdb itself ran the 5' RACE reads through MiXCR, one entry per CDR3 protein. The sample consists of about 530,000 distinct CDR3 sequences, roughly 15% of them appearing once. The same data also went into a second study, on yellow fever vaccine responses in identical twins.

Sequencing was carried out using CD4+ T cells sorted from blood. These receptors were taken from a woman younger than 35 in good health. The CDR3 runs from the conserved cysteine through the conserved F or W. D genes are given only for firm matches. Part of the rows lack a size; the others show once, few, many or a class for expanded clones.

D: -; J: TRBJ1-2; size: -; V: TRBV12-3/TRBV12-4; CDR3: CASSLVDGYGYTF; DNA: TGTGCCAGCAGTTTAGTGGACGGCTATGGCTACACCTTC
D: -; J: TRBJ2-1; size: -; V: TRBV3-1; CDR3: CASSQSGGGLYNEQFF; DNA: TGTGCCAGCAGCCAAAGCGGTGGAGGGCTGTACAATGAGCAGTTCTTC
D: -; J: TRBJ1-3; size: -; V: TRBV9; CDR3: CASSVEARGRVSGNTIYF; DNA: TGTGCCAGCAGCGTAGAAGCGCGCGGGCGGGTCTCTGGAAACACCATATATTTT
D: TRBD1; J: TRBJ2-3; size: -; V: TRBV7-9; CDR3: CASSSPGTGYTDTQYF; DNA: TGTGCCAGCAGCTCCCCCGGGACAGGGTACACAGATACGCAGTATTTT
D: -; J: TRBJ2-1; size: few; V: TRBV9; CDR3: CASSVVAAEYNEQFF; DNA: TGTGCCAGCAGCGTAGTCGCTGCAGAGTACAATGAGCAGTTCTTC
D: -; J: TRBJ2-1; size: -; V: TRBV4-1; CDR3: CASSRAEWDEQFF; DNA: TGCGCCAGCAGCCGTGCGGAATGGGATGAGCAGTTCTTC
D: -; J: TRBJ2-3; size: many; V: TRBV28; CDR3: CGTVAGVTDTQYF; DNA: TGTGGTACCGTTGCAGGGGTGACAGATACGCAGTATTTT
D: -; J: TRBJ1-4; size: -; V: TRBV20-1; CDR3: CSVPKGSSNEKLFF; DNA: TGCAGTGTTCCGAAGGGGTCTTCTAATGAAAAACTGTTTTTT
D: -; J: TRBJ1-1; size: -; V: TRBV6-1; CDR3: CASSEGGRHTEAFF; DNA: TGTGCCAGCAGTGAAGGGGGACGGCACACTGAAGCTTTCTTT
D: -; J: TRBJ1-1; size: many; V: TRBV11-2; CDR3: CASSLGVTEAFF; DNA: TGTGCCAGCAGTTTGGGCGTTACTGAAGCTTTCTTT
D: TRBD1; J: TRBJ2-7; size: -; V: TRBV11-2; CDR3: CASSLTTGTYEQYF; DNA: TGTGCCAGCAGCTTAACGACAGGGACCTACGAGCAGTACTTC
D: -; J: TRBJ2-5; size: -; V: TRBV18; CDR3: CASSPIGAGTETQYF; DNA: TGTGCCAGCTCACCAATCGGGGCAGGGACAGAGACCCAGTACTTC
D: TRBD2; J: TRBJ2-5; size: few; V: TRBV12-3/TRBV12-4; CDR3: CASSPGTSGSVAETQYF; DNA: TGTGCCAGCAGTCCCGGGACTAGCGGGAGTGTCGCTGAGACCCAGTACTTC
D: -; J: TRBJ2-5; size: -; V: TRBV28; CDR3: CASSLIQGIGETQYF; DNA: TGTGCCAGCAGTTTAATTCAGGGTATAGGAGAGACCCAGTACTTC
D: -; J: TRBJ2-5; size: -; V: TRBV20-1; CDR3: CSAKVITGTLETQYF; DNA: TGCAGTGCCAAAGTTATTACAGGGACCCTTGAGACCCAGTACTTC
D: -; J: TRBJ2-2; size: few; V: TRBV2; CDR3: CASSDENTGELFF; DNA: TGTGCCAGCAGTGACGAGAACACCGGGGAGCTGTTTTTT
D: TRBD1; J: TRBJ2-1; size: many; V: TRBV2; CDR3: CASSAGQGTYNEQFF; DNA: TGTGCCAGCAGTGCAGGACAGGGGACCTACAATGAGCAGTTCTTC
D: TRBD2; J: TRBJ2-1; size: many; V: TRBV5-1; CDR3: CASSLPGTSGSNEQFF; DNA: TGCGCCAGCAGCTTGCCCGGGACTAGCGGGAGCAATGAGCAGTTCTTC
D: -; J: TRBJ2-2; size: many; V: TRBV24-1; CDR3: CATSVDMGSGELFF; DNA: TGTGCCACCAGTGTTGATATGGGATCCGGGGAGCTGTTTTTT
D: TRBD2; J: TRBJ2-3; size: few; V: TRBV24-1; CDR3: CATSDLIGTSTTQYF; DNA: TGTGCCACCAGTGATTTGATTGGGACTAGCACTACGCAGTATTTT
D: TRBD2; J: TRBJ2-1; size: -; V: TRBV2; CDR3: CASSLRASGGGEQFF; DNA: TGTGCCAGCAGCCTACGGGCTAGCGGGGGGGGTGAGCAGTTCTTC
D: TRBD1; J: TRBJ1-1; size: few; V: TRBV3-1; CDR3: CASSPRGRNTEAFF; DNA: TGTGCCAGCAGCCCCAGGGGGAGGAACACTGAAGCTTTCTTT
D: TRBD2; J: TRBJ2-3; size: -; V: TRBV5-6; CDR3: CASSLGLAGADTRYF; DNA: TGTGCCAGCAGCTTGGGGCTAGCGGGCGCAGATACGCGGTATTTT